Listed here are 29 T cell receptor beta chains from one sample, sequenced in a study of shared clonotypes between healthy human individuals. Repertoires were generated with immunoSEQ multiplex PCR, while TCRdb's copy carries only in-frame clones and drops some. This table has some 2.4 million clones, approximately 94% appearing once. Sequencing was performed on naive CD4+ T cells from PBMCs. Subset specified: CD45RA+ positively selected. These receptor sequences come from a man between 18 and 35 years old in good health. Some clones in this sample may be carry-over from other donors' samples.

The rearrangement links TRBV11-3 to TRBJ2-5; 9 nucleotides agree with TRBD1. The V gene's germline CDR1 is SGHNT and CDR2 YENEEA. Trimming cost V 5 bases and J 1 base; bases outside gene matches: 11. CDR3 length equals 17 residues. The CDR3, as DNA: TGTGCCAGCAGCCGATCCGGGACAGGGTTACGCCAAGAGACCCAGTACTTC. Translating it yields CASSRSGTGLRQETQYF.

CDR3 nucleotide sequence: TGTGCCAGCAGACCGCGGAGTTCGGGGGATACGCAGTATTTT. This translates into CASRPRSSGDTQYF. The gene calls are TRBV27 and TRBJ2-3, with D possibly TRBD2 on 5 matching bases. Trimming removed 6 bases from V and 6 bases from J, with 16 bases in between. Per germline, CDR1 MNHEY and CDR2 SMNVEV (reference sequence). This CDR3 has 14 amino acids.

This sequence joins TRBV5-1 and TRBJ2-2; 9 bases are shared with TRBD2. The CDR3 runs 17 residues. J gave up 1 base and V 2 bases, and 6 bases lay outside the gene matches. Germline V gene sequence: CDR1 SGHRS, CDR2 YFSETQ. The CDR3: CASSLALAGMNTGELFF. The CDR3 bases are TGCGCCAGCAGCTTAGCTCTAGCGGGAATGAACACCGGGGAGCTGTTTTTT.

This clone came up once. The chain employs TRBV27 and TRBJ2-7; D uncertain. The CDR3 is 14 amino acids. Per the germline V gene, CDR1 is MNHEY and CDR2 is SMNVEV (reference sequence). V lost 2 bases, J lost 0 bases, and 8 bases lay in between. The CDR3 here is CASSLRQSSYEQYF. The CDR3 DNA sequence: TGTGCCAGCAGTTTAAGGCAGAGCTCCTACGAGCAGTACTTC.

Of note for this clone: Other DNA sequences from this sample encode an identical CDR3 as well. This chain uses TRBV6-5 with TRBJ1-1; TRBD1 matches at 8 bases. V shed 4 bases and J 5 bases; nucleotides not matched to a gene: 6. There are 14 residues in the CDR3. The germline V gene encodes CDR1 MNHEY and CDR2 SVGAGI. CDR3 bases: TGTGCCAGCAGTTCCACAGGGGGGAGGACTGAAGCTTTCTTT. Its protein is CASSSTGGRTEAFF.

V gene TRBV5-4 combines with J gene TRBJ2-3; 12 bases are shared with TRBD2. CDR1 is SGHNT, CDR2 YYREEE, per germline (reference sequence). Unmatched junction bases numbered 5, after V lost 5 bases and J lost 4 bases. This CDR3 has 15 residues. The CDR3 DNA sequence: TGTGCCAGCAGGGAATCTAGCGGGAGGGCAGATACGCAGTATTTT. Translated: CASRESSGRADTQYF.

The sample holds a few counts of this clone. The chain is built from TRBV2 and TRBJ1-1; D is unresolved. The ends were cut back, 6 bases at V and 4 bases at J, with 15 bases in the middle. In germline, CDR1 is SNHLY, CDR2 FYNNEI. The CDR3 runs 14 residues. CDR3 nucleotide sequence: TGTGCCAGCAGGGAGTGGGAAGTGGGCACTGAAGCTTTCTTT. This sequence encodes CASREWEVGTEAFF.

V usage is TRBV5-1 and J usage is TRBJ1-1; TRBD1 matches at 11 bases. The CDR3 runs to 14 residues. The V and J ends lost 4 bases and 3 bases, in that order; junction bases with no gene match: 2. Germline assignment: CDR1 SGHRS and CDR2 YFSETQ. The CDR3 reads CASSVGQGDTEAFF. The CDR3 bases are TGCGCCAGCAGCGTGGGACAGGGGGACACTGAAGCTTTCTTT.

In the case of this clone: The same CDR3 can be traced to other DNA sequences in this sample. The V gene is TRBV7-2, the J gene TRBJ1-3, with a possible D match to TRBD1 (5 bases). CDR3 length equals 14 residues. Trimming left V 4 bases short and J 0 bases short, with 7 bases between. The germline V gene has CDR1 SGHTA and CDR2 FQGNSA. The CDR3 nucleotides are TGTGCCAGCAGCTCGGGGCTCTCTGGAAACACCATATATTTT. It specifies CASSSGLSGNTIYF. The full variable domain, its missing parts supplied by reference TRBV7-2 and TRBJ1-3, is GAGVSQSPSNKVTEKGKDVELRCDPISGHTALYWYRQSLGQGLEFLIYFQGNSAPDKSGLPSDRFSAERTGGSVSTLTIQRTQQEDSAVYLCASSSGLSGNTIYFGEGSWLTVV.

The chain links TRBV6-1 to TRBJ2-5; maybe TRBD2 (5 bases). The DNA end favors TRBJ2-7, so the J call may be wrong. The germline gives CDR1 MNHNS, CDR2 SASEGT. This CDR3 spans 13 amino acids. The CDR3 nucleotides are TGTGCCAGCGGGAAACGGGACTCCTACGAGCAGTACTTC. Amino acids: CASGKRDSYEQYF.

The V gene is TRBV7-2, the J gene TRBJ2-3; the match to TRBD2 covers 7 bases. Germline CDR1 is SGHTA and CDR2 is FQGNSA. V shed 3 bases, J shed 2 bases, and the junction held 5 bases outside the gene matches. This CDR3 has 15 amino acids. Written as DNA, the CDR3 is TGTGCCAGCAGCTTCAGCGGGATCCACACAGATACGCAGTATTTT. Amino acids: CASSFSGIHTDTQYF.

The CDR3, as DNA: TGTGCCAGCTCCGCAGACAGACAGTTCACTGAAGCTTTCTTT. Protein: CASSADRQFTEAFF. The J gene is TRBJ1-1, the V gene TRBV18; D might be TRBD1 (5 bases). Germline V CDR1 and CDR2: KGHSH, LQKENI. CDR3 size: 14 residues. Trimming left V 6 bases short and J 4 bases short, with 15 bases between.

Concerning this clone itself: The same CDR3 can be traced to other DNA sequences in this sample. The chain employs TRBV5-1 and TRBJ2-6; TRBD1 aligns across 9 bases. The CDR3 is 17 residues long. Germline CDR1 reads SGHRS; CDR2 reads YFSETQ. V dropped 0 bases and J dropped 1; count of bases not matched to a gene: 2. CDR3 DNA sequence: TGCGCCAGCAGCTTGGGACAGGGGGTTTCTGGGGCCAACGTCCTGACTTTC. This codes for CASSLGQGVSGANVLTF.

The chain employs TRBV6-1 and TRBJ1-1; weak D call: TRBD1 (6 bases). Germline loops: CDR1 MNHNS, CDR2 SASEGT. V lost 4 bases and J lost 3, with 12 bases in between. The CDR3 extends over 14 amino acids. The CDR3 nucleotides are TGTGCCAGCAGTGTAAGGGGGGCGCACACTGAAGCTTTCTTT. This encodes CASSVRGAHTEAFF.

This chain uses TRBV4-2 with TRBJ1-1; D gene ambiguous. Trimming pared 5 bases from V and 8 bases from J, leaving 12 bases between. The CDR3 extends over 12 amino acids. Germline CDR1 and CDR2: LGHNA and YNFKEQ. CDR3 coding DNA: TGTGCCAGCAGCTTTTCAGGTACAGAAGCTTTCTTT. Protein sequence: CASSFSGTEAFF.

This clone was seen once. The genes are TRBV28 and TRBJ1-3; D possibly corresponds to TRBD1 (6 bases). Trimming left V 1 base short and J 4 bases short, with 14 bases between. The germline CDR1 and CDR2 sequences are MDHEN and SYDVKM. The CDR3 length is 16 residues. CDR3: CASSLLGQGRGNTIYF. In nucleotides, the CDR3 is TGTGCCAGCAGTTTATTAGGGCAGGGGAGAGGAAACACCATATATTTT.

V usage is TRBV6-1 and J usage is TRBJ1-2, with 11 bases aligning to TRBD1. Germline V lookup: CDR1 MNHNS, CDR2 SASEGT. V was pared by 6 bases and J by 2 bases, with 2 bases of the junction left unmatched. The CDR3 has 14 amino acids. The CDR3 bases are TGTGCCAGCAGGGACAGGGGGCAGAACTATGGCTACACCTTC. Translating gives CASRDRGQNYGYTF.

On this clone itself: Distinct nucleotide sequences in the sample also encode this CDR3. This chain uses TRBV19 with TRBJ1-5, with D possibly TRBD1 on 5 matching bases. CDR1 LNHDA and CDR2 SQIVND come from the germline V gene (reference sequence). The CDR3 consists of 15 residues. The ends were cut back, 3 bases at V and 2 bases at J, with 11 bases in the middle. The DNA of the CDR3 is TGTGCCAGTAGTATTTTGGGGGGAGGCAATCAGCCCCAGCATTTT. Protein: CASSILGGGNQPQHF.

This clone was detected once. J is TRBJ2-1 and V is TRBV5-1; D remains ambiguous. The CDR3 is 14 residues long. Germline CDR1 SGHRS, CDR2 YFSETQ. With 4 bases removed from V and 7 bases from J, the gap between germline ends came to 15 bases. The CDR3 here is CASSPVLTWNEQFF. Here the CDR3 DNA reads TGCGCCAGCAGCCCAGTCCTTACGTGGAATGAGCAGTTCTTC. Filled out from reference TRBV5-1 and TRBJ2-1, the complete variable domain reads KAGVTQTPRYLIKTRGQQVTLSCSPISGHRSVSWYQQTPGQGLQFLFEYFSETQRNKGNFPGRFSGRQFSNSRSEMNVSTLELGDSALYLCASSPVLTWNEQFFGPGTRLTVL.

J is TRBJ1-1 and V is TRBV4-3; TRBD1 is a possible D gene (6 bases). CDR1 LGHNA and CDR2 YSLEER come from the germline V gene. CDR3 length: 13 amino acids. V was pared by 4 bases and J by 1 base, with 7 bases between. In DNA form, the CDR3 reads TGCGCCAGCAGCCGGGACACGAACACTGAAGCTTTCTTT. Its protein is CASSRDTNTEAFF.

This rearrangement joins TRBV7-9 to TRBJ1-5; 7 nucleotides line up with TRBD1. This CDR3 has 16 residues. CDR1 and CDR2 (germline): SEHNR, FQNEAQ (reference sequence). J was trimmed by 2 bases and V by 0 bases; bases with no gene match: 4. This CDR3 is CASSLAGQGGNQPQHF. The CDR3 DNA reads TGTGCCAGCAGCTTAGCAGGGCAGGGGGGCAATCAGCCCCAGCATTTT.

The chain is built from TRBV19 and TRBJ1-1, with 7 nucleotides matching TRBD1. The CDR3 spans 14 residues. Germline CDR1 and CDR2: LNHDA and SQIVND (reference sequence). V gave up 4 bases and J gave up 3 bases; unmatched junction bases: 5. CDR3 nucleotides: TGTGCCAGTAGTAACAGGGGTAAGGACACTGAAGCTTTCTTT. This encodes CASSNRGKDTEAFF.

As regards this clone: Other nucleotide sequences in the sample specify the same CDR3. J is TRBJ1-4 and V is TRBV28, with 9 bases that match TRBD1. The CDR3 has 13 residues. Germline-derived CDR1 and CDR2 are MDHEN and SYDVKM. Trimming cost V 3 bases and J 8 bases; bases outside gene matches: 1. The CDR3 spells CASSLTGGEKLFF. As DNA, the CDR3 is TGTGCCAGCAGTTTGACAGGGGGGGAAAAACTGTTTTTT.

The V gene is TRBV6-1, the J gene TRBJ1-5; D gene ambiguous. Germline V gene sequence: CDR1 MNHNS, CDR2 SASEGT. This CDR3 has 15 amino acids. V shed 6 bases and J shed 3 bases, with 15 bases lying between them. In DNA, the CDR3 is TGTGCCAGCAGAAGACGGAGCCCAACCAATCAGCCCCAGCATTTT. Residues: CASRRRSPTNQPQHF.

The CDR3 is CASSFLGDSSYNEQFF. The CDR3 bases are TGTGCCAGCAGCTTTTTGGGGGACTCCTCCTACAATGAGCAGTTCTTC. The chain couples TRBV5-4 to TRBJ2-1, with a weak D call TRBD2 (6 bases). Between the trimmed V and J ends, which lost 2 bases and 0 bases, there was a span of 12 bases. Germline values: CDR1 SGHNT, CDR2 YYREEE (reference sequence). The CDR3 sequence is 16 residues long.

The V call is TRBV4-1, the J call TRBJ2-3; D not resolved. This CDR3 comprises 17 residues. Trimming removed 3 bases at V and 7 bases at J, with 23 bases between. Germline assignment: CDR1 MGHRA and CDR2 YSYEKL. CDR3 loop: CASSQYSETKLYYTQYF. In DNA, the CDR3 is TGCGCCAGCAGCCAGTATTCCGAGACAAAATTATACTATACGCAGTATTTT.

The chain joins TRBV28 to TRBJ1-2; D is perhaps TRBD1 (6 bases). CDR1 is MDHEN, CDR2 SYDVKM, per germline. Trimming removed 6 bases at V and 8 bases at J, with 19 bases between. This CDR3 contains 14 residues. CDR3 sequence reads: CASSAGTHPMGYTF. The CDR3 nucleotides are TGTGCCAGCAGCGCCGGGACACATCCTATGGGCTACACCTTC.

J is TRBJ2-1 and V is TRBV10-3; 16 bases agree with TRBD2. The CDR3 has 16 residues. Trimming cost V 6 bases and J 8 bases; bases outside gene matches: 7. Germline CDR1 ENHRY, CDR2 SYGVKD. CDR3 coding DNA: TGTGCCATCAGGGGGGGACTAGCGGGAGGGCAGGATGAGCAGTTCTTC. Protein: CAIRGGLAGGQDEQFF.

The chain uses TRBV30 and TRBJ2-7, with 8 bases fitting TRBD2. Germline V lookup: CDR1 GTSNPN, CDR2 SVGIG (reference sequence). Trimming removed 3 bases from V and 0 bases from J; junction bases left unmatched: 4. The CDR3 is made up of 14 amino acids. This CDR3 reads CAWRASGSSYEQYF. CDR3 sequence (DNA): TGTGCCTGGAGGGCTAGCGGGTCCTCCTACGAGCAGTACTTC.